A selection of T cell receptor beta chains follows, all from one sample in a study of cytomegalovirus exposure and HLA in healthy donors. Profiled with immunoSEQ multiplex PCR; TCRdb holds only in-frame clones, not every one. The sample lists approximately 150,000 clones; 73% were seen once. Sequences were obtained from PBMCs. The receptor set was obtained from a young woman in good health and CMV-seropositive. Both conserved end residues are part of each CDR3. D genes are given only for firm matches. Rows give clone size only sometimes, using once, few, many, or a class for an expanded clone.

NA	NA	TRBV7-9	TRBJ2-7	CSSSRSDYEQYF	TGTTCCAGCAGCCGTTCAGACTACGAGCAGTACTTC
TRBD1	NA	TRBV11-1	TRBJ2-7	CASSSGTGRGEQYF	TGTGCCAGCAGCTCGGGGACAGGGCGAGGGGAGCAGTACTTC
TRBD2	NA	TRBV4-1	TRBJ2-1	CASSQNSGGAINEQFF	TGCGCCAGCAGCCAAAATAGCGGGGGGGCCATCAATGAGCAGTTCTTC
TRBD2	NA	TRBV7-2	TRBJ2-3	CASSHDRELGGGLLDTQYF	TGTGCCAGCAGCCACGACCGTGAGTTAGGCGGGGGGCTTCTAGATACGCAGTATTTT
NA	NA	TRBV11-2	TRBJ1-5	CASSPSTGNQPQHF	TGTGCCAGCAGCCCTTCAACGGGCAATCAGCCCCAGCATTTT
NA	NA	TRBV5-8	TRBJ2-5	CASSPRAGIPRRETQYF	TGTGCCAGCAGCCCCCGCGCGGGGATACCTCGGAGGGAGACCCAGTACTTC
NA	NA	TRBV7-8	TRBJ1-5	CASSFQGLGNQPQHF	TGTGCCAGCAGCTTCCAGGGTTTGGGCAATCAGCCCCAGCATTTT
NA	NA	TRBV30	TRBJ2-5	CAWGGETQYF	TGTGCCTGGGGCGGGGAGACCCAGTACTTC
NA	NA	TRBV7-2	TRBJ2-2	CASSLALGDTGELFF	TGTGCCAGCAGCTTAGCTCTAGGGGACACCGGGGAGCTGTTTTTT
NA	NA	TRBV6-5	TRBJ1-2	CASSDYGYTF	TGTGCCAGCAGCGACTATGGCTACACCTTC
TRBD1	NA	TRBV18	TRBJ2-2	CASSPPTGDRNTGELFF	TGTGCCAGCTCACCACCGACCGGGGACAGGAACACCGGGGAGCTGTTTTTT
NA	NA	TRBV27	TRBJ2-7	CASSLSMNRDFYEQYF	TGTGCCAGCAGTTTATCGATGAACAGGGATTTCTACGAGCAGTACTTC
NA	NA	TRBV19	TRBJ2-7	CASSIGQGMSYEQYF	TGTGCCAGTAGTATAGGCCAGGGCATGTCCTACGAACAGTACTTC
TRBD2	NA	TRBV2	TRBJ2-1	CASRFRTSGGAWNEQFF	TGTGCCAGCAGATTCAGGACTAGCGGGGGGGCGTGGAATGAGCAGTTCTTC
NA	few	TRBV5-4	TRBJ2-6	CASSFGAGTSGANVLTF	TGTGCCAGCAGCTTTGGGGCAGGAACCTCTGGGGCCAACGTCCTGACTTTC
NA	NA	TRBV4-2	TRBJ1-5	CASSYGYGDNQPQHF	TGTGCCAGCAGCTACGGGTACGGGGACAATCAGCCCCAGCATTTT
NA	NA	TRBV5-1	TRBJ2-5	CASSLQETQYF	TGCGCCAGCAGCCTCCAAGAGACCCAGTACTTC
TRBD1	few	TRBV5-1	TRBJ1-3	CASSLSTTGSSGNTIYF	TGCGCCAGCAGCTTATCAACGACAGGGTCCTCTGGAAACACCATATATTTT
NA	few	TRBV29-1	TRBJ2-4	CSVEALSQGQLPYF	TGCAGCGTTGAAGCCTTATCACAGGGTCAGCTGCCGTACTTC
TRBD1	NA	TRBV15	TRBJ2-5	CATSRGWDRGRTQYF	TGTGCCACCAGCAGGGGCTGGGACAGGGGAAGAACCCAGTACTTC
TRBD1	NA	TRBV30	TRBJ2-7	CAWGWGQFGSYEQYF	TGTGCCTGGGGATGGGGACAGTTCGGCTCCTACGAGCAGTACTTC
NA	once	TRBV30	TRBJ2-3	CAWRPLTGTAADTQYF	TGTGCCTGGAGGCCGTTGACCGGAACCGCGGCGGATACGCAGTATTTT
TRBD1	NA	TRBV11-2	TRBJ2-1	CASRMTGIEQFF	TGTGCCAGCAGGATGACAGGGATTGAGCAGTTCTTC
TRBD1	NA	TRBV7-2	TRBJ1-3	CASSIRTGGDTIYF	TGTGCCAGCAGCATACGGACAGGGGGGGACACCATATATTTT
TRBD1	few	TRBV11-1	TRBJ1-6	CASSRDRGNTYNSPLHF	TGTGCCAGCAGCCGAGACAGGGGGAACACCTATAATTCACCCCTCCACTTT
TRBD2	NA	TRBV5-4	TRBJ2-7	CASKTSGGREQYF	TGTGCCAGCAAGACTAGCGGGGGACGCGAGCAGTACTTC
NA	NA	TRBV29-1	TRBJ2-7	CSGALQQGGEQYF	TGCAGCGGAGCGTTGCAACAGGGTGGGGAGCAGTACTTC
TRBD1	NA	TRBV4-1	TRBJ1-2	CASSQTPGTGYGYTF	TGCGCCAGCAGCCAAACCCCAGGGACAGGCTATGGCTACACCTTC
TRBD1	NA	TRBV2	TRBJ2-7	CASSTGTGWNEQYF	TGTGCCAGCAGTACCGGGACAGGGTGGAACGAGCAGTACTTC
TRBD1	NA	TRBV18	TRBJ1-5	CASSPGTGNQPQHF	TGTGCCAGCTCACCAGGGACAGGGAATCAGCCCCAGCATTTT
TRBD1	NA	TRBV5-4	TRBJ1-1	CASSRQGLNTEAFF	TGTGCCAGCAGCCGACAGGGACTGAACACTGAAGCTTTCTTT
TRBD1	NA	TRBV4-1	TRBJ2-7	CASSQDRDRALEEQYF	TGCGCCAGCAGCCAGGACCGGGACAGGGCCCTAGAGGAGCAGTACTTC
TRBD1	NA	TRBV11-3	TRBJ2-2	CASSLVSDRTTGELFF	TGTGCCAGCAGCTTAGTGTCGGACAGGACCACCGGGGAGCTGTTTTTT
NA	NA	TRBV29-1	TRBJ1-2	CSVEKGDGYTF	TGCAGCGTTGAGAAAGGGGATGGCTACACCTTC
TRBD2	NA	TRBV9	TRBJ2-5	CASSAATHSGGTQYF	TGTGCCAGCAGCGCAGCAACTCACTCGGGGGGGACCCAGTACTTC
NA	NA	TRBV28	TRBJ1-4	CASSPFDWGANEKLFF	TGTGCCAGCAGTCCCTTTGACTGGGGAGCTAATGAAAAACTGTTTTTT
TRBD2	NA	TRBV4-3	TRBJ2-1	CASSRTRPGLAGYNEQFF	TGCGCCAGCAGCCGAACCCGGCCGGGACTAGCGGGCTACAATGAGCAGTTCTTC
NA	NA	TRBV6-6	TRBJ1-4	CASSYHREGDEKLFF	TGTGCCAGCAGTTACCACAGGGAGGGGGATGAAAAACTGTTTTTT
NA	NA	TRBV30	TRBJ2-4	CAWSVGQHKNIQYF	TGTGCCTGGAGTGTTGGACAGCACAAAAACATTCAGTACTTC
NA	few	TRBV2	TRBJ2-2	CASVPGHVGELFF	TGTGCCAGCGTCCCGGGACACGTCGGGGAGCTGTTTTTT
NA	NA	TRBV6-6	TRBJ1-1	CASTAVGGGTEAFF	TGTGCCAGCACCGCCGTCGGGGGAGGCACTGAAGCTTTCTTT
NA	NA	TRBV13	TRBJ1-2	CASSAERGGYYGYTF	TGTGCCAGCAGCGCGGAGAGGGGGGGTTACTATGGCTACACCTTC
TRBD1	NA	TRBV11-2	TRBJ2-4	CASSRDSKNIQYF	TGTGCCAGCAGCCGGGACAGCAAAAACATTCAGTACTTC
TRBD1	NA	TRBV6-5	TRBJ1-1	CASSRGQGALGAFF	TGTGCCAGCAGCCGGGGACAGGGGGCTCTGGGAGCTTTCTTT
NA	NA	TRBV12-5	TRBJ2-7	CASGLFGAIYEQYF	TGTGCTAGTGGTTTGTTTGGGGCTATCTACGAGCAGTACTTC
TRBD1	NA	TRBV13	TRBJ2-7	CASSLIGQGVYEQYF	TGTGCCAGCAGCTTAATAGGACAGGGAGTATACGAGCAGTACTTC
TRBD1	NA	TRBV12-5	TRBJ2-6	CASGLVIGDSISGANVLTF	TGTGCTAGTGGTTTGGTAATTGGGGACAGTATCTCTGGGGCCAACGTCCTGACTTTC